Each of the 27 T cell receptor beta chains below was sequenced from the same sample in a study of T cell changes during pregnancy in multiple sclerosis (dated by TCRdb to the late 2010s). Library method: the immunoSEQ multiplex PCR assay. TCRdb holds this immuneACCESS table with in-frame rearrangements only. Some clones are missing; in checked studies, unresolved V genes explain under half, and the rest has no known cause. In this sample the table shows about 41,000 clones, 85% to 95% of which occur a single time. Of the sample, around 6.3% falls within the top ten clones. The sequenced sample was CD8+ T cells from peripheral blood mononuclear cells, obtained in the third trimester of pregnancy. These TCRs come from a female donor with multiple sclerosis, enrolled in a pregnancy study.

The chain links TRBV4-1 to TRBJ2-7; 11 positions agree with TRBD2. The junction had 1 base not matched to a gene; V was cut back by 4 bases and J by 2 bases. Germline V gene sequence: CDR1 MGHRA, CDR2 YSYEKL. The length of the CDR3 is 14 residues. The CDR3 here is CASSRLAGPYEQYF. The CDR3 DNA sequence: TGCGCCAGCAGCCGACTAGCGGGACCCTACGAGCAGTACTTC.

The J gene is TRBJ1-1, the V gene TRBV27, with 7 bases that match TRBD1. Trimming cost V 0 bases and J 1 base; bases outside gene matches: 2. The CDR3 loop spans 15 amino acids. The germline CDR1 and CDR2 sequences are MNHEY and SMNVEV (reference sequence). The CDR3 DNA reads as TGTGCCAGCAGTTTATCGGAGGGGGCGAACACTGAAGCTTTCTTT. Translating gives CASSLSEGANTEAFF.

The chain carries TRBV7-9 and TRBJ2-7; perhaps TRBD1 as D (6 bases). The V and J ends lost 5 bases and 3 bases respectively, with 8 bases between them. This CDR3 is built from 12 residues. In germline, CDR1 is SEHNR, CDR2 FQNEAQ (reference sequence). CDR3 in amino acids: CASSEQGYEQYF. The CDR3, as DNA: TGTGCCAGCAGCGAACAGGGCTACGAGCAGTACTTC.

This chain uses TRBV6-6 with TRBJ2-7, with 8 positions matching TRBD1. Germline V CDR1 and CDR2: MNHNY, SVGAGI (reference sequence). V shed 6 bases, J shed 2 bases, and the junction held 6 bases outside the gene matches. The length of the CDR3 is 14 residues. The CDR3, as DNA: TGTGCCAGCAGCCCTAGGACAGGGACCTACGAGCAGTACTTC. Translation gives CASSPRTGTYEQYF.

The V gene is TRBV19, the J gene TRBJ2-7; 8 bases are shared with TRBD2. Germline V CDR1 and CDR2: LNHDA, SQIVND (reference sequence). There are 15 residues in the CDR3. Trimming removed 1 base from V and 1 base from J; junction bases left unmatched: 3. The CDR3 loop reads CASSIGVAGSYEQYF. CDR3 DNA sequence: TGTGCCAGTAGTATAGGAGTAGCGGGGTCCTACGAGCAGTACTTC. The complete variable domain, with remaining parts taken from reference TRBV19 and TRBJ2-7, reads DGGITQSPKYLFRKEGQNVTLSCEQNLNHDAMYWYRQDPGQGLRLIYYSQIVNDFQKGDIAEGYSVSREKKESFPLTVTSAQKNPTAFYLCASSIGVAGSYEQYFGPGTRLTVT.

V gene TRBV25-1 combines with J gene TRBJ2-7; D possibly corresponds to TRBD1 (5 bases). CDR1 is MGHDK and CDR2 is SYGVNS in the germline V gene. Trimming cost V 2 bases and J 5 bases, with 13 bases left between them. The CDR3 sequence is 14 residues long. The CDR3 DNA reads as TGTGCCAGCAGTGAAGGTCAGGGTCTCCACGAGCAGTACTTC. Its protein product is CASSEGQGLHEQYF.

The rearrangement uses TRBV6-4 and TRBJ2-1; D ambiguous. V dropped 4 bases and J dropped 9 bases, with 16 bases sitting between them. CDR1 is MRHNA and CDR2 is SNTAGT in the germline V gene. CDR3 size: 14 residues. CDR3 in amino acids: CASSAVAPSGEQFF. The CDR3 nucleotides read TGTGCCAGCAGTGCGGTGGCCCCCTCGGGTGAGCAGTTCTTC.

V is TRBV9 and J is TRBJ2-1; TRBD2 matches at 7 bases. The ends lost 3 bases at V and 8 bases at J; junction bases unmatched: 14. In germline, CDR1 is SGDLS, CDR2 YYNGEE. The CDR3 length is 16 residues. The CDR3 spells CASSDGTTDFRDEQFF. CDR3 nucleotides: TGTGCCAGCAGCGACGGGACTACCGACTTTCGGGATGAGCAGTTCTTC.

The gene calls are TRBV27 and TRBJ2-7; D is uncertain. The CDR3 is 15 amino acids. V was trimmed by 3 bases and J by 0 bases, leaving 12 bases between them. Germline V gives CDR1 MNHEY, CDR2 SMNVEV (reference sequence). CDR3 sequence (DNA): TGTGCCAGCAGTTTCTCGACGGAGTACTCCTACGAGCAGTACTTC. Translating gives CASSFSTEYSYEQYF.

The genes are TRBV20-1 and TRBJ1-2, with D uncertain. This CDR3 is 11 amino acids long. The germline CDR1 and CDR2 sequences are DFQATT and SNEGSKA (reference sequence). Trimming took 0 bases from V and 8 from J, leaving 7 bases between them. CDR3 coding DNA: TGCAGTGCTAGAGATATGAGAGGCTACACCTTC. Its translation is CSARDMRGYTF.

The rearrangement uses TRBV27 and TRBJ2-1; 9 bases line up with TRBD2. Unmatched junction bases numbered 3, after V lost 5 bases and J lost 7 bases. Germline loops: CDR1 MNHEY, CDR2 SMNVEV (reference sequence). The CDR3 has 13 residues. The CDR3 loop reads CASSLRGGNEQFF. Here the CDR3 DNA reads TGTGCCAGCAGTCTGCGGGGGGGGAATGAGCAGTTCTTC.

The chain joins TRBV28 to TRBJ1-1, with D unresolved. Germline loops: CDR1 MDHEN, CDR2 SYDVKM. The CDR3 contains 14 residues. Between the trimmed V and J ends, which lost 7 bases and 7 bases, there was a span of 19 bases. CDR3 region: CASITEGDLYEAFF. In nucleotides, the CDR3 is TGTGCCAGCATCACAGAAGGTGATCTTTATGAAGCTTTCTTT.

The rearrangement links TRBV4-1 to TRBJ2-7, with TRBD2 identical over 7 bases. The trim removed 3 bases at V and 6 bases at J, leaving 14 bases unmatched. Per germline, CDR1 MGHRA and CDR2 YSYEKL. This CDR3 contains 16 residues. The CDR3 DNA reads as TGCGCCAGCAGCCACTCTTGGGGGGAGGGCCTTTTCGAGCAGTACTTC. It yields the protein CASSHSWGEGLFEQYF.

This chain joins TRBV7-9 and TRBJ1-2; 7 nucleotides match TRBD1. The germline V gene encodes CDR1 SEHNR and CDR2 FQNEAQ (reference sequence). With 4 bases clipped from V and 1 base from J, the junction kept 9 bases outside the gene matches. The CDR3 length is 16 residues. CDR3 sequence: CASSSTGQSFNYGYTF. The CDR3 DNA is TGTGCCAGCAGCTCCACGGGACAGTCCTTTAACTATGGCTACACCTTC.

This chain joins TRBV28 and TRBJ2-1, with D possibly matching TRBD1 (6 bases). The CDR3 spans 17 residues. V dropped 1 base and J dropped 2 bases, with 15 bases sitting between them. The germline V gene has CDR1 MDHEN and CDR2 SYDVKM. The CDR3 loop is CASSLYSGTKTYNEQFF. The CDR3 DNA reads as TGTGCCAGCAGTTTATACTCCGGGACAAAGACCTACAATGAGCAGTTCTTC.

This clone occurred once. The chain links TRBV7-9 to TRBJ1-1, with D tentatively TRBD1 (5 bases). The CDR3 spans 14 residues. Germline CDR1 is SEHNR and CDR2 is FQNEAQ (reference sequence). V dropped 4 bases and J dropped 1 base, with 10 bases sitting between them. The CDR3: CASSYSQGNTEAFF. DNA of the CDR3: TGTGCCAGCAGCTACTCCCAGGGGAACACTGAAGCTTTCTTT.

The J gene is TRBJ2-1, the V gene TRBV6-4; 13 bases line up with TRBD2. Germline CDR1 reads MRHNA; CDR2 reads SNTAGT. The CDR3 spans 15 residues. Unmatched junction bases numbered 5, after V lost 6 bases and J lost 6 bases. The CDR3 region is CASSELAGGPNEQFF. CDR3 nucleotides: TGTGCCAGCAGCGAACTAGCGGGGGGGCCCAATGAGCAGTTCTTC.

CDR3 DNA sequence: TGTGCCAGCAGCTTAAACCCTAACAACTATGGCTACACCTTC. Amino acid sequence: CASSLNPNNYGYTF. The gene calls are TRBV7-9 and TRBJ1-2; no reliable D call. Germline V CDR1 and CDR2: SEHNR, FQNEAQ (reference sequence). This CDR3 is built from 14 residues. V was pared by 2 bases and J by 2 bases, with 9 bases between.

This clone was found once. The chain uses TRBV6-5 and TRBJ2-7; 9 bases map to TRBD1. This CDR3 contains 14 residues. CDR1 MNHEY and CDR2 SVGAGI come from the germline V gene. J lost 6 bases, V lost 5 bases, and 8 bases had no gene match. In DNA, the CDR3 is TGTGCCAGCAGTGATCGGGACAGGGATAGCGAGCAGTACTTC. Encoded protein: CASSDRDRDSEQYF.

This rearrangement joins TRBV10-2 to TRBJ1-3; 7 bases match TRBD1. CDR3 length: 16 amino acids. After removal of 6 bases from V and 0 bases from J, the junction contained 8 bases not matched to a gene. Germline assignment: CDR1 WSHSY and CDR2 SAAADI. CDR3 sequence (DNA): TGCGCCAGCAGCCACTACAGGGGACTCTCTGGAAACACCATATATTTT. It specifies CASSHYRGLSGNTIYF.

The chain recombines TRBV7-6 with TRBJ2-2, with D perhaps matching TRBD2 (6 bases). CDR1 and CDR2 (germline): SGHVS, FNYEAQ. The ends were cut back, 5 bases at V and 4 bases at J, with 14 bases in the middle. This CDR3 has 15 amino acids. The CDR3 here is CASSPGTSTTGELFF. The CDR3 coding sequence is TGTGCCAGCAGCCCCGGGACTTCTACCACCGGGGAGCTGTTTTTT. The whole variable domain, remainder taken from reference TRBV7-6 and TRBJ2-2, is GAGVSQSPRYKVTKRGQDVALRCDPISGHVSLYWYRQALGQGPEFLTYFNYEAQQDKSGLPNDRFSAERPEGSISTLTIQRTEQRDSAMYRCASSPGTSTTGELFFGEGSRLTVL.

This chain connects TRBV28 to TRBJ2-3, with D perhaps TRBD1 (6 bases). CDR1 is MDHEN, CDR2 SYDVKM, per germline. CDR3 length: 16 residues. Trimming took 5 bases from V and 0 from J, leaving 15 bases between them. The chain's CDR3 is CASSVGRTASTDTQYF. In DNA form, the CDR3 reads TGTGCCAGCAGTGTAGGCCGGACAGCCAGCACAGATACGCAGTATTTT.

The V gene is TRBV15, the J gene TRBJ2-7, with D possibly TRBD2 on 6 matching bases. This CDR3 is 13 amino acids long. Between the trimmed V and J ends, which lost 9 bases and 0 bases, there was a span of 12 bases. Per the germline V gene, CDR1 is LNHNV and CDR2 is YYDKDF (reference sequence). CDR3 loop: CATATSPSYEQYF. In DNA form, the CDR3 reads TGTGCCACAGCAACTAGCCCCTCCTACGAGCAGTACTTC.

J is TRBJ2-1 and V is TRBV10-3; TRBD2 aligns across 8 bases. The V and J ends lost 1 base and 5 bases, in that order; junction bases with no gene match: 4. CDR1 and CDR2 from the germline V gene are ENHRY and SYGVKD. CDR3 length: 15 amino acids. For the CDR3, the DNA is TGTGCCATCAGTGAGTTAGCGGGATGGGACAATGAGCAGTTCTTC. Protein product: CAISELAGWDNEQFF.

The chain is built from TRBV7-3 and TRBJ2-1; 7 bases fit TRBD2. The CDR3 length is 19 residues. The V gene's germline CDR1 is SGHTA and CDR2 FQGTGA. Trimming took 3 bases from V and 0 from J; bases not matched to a gene: 14. CDR3 in DNA: TGTGCCAGCAGCTTTTGGGCGTGGGGGGGAGACAGCTCCTACAATGAGCAGTTCTTC. The encoded protein is CASSFWAWGGDSSYNEQFF.

The gene calls are TRBV6-5 and TRBJ1-2; D ambiguous. CDR1 is MNHEY, CDR2 SVGAGI, per germline. This CDR3 region has 14 residues. Between the trimmed V and J ends, which lost 0 bases and 8 bases, there was a span of 13 bases. In DNA, the CDR3 is TGTGCCAGCAGTTACTCAGAGTCAGGACTCGGCTACACCTTC. Translating gives CASSYSESGLGYTF.

The chain carries TRBV9 and TRBJ2-1, with D perhaps TRBD1 (5 bases). Deletions cut 2 bases from V and 5 bases from J, with 20 bases between. Germline values: CDR1 SGDLS, CDR2 YYNGEE. This CDR3 is 17 amino acids long. The CDR3 here is CASSVIPESRQNNEQFF. The DNA for the CDR3 is TGTGCCAGCAGCGTCATCCCTGAATCCCGACAGAACAATGAGCAGTTCTTC.